A single sample is the source of the 31 T cell receptor beta chains below, sequenced in a study of shared clonotypes between healthy human individuals. TCRdb keeps only in-frame clones here, not all; method: immunoSEQ multiplex PCR. The sample has about 1.5 million clones, 95% to 99% seen once. The sequenced sample was naive CD4+ T cells sorted from blood. Subset: CD45RA+ positively selected. The source is a man aged 25-40 years in good health.

The rearrangement joins TRBV19 to TRBJ2-4; 14 bases fit TRBD2. Looked up from germline, CDR1 is LNHDA and CDR2 is SQIVND (reference sequence). The CDR3 is made up of 19 amino acids. V lost 5 bases to trimming and J lost 0 bases; unmatched junction nucleotides: 9. In DNA form, the CDR3 reads TGTGCCAGTAGTTCAGGACTAGCGGGAGGTATCGTAGCCAAAAACATTCAGTACTTC. Residues: CASSSGLAGGIVAKNIQYF. The full variable domain, its missing parts supplied by reference TRBV19 and TRBJ2-4, is DGGITQSPKYLFRKEGQNVTLSCEQNLNHDAMYWYRQDPGQGLRLIYYSQIVNDFQKGDIAEGYSVSREKKESFPLTVTSAQKNPTAFYLCASSSGLAGGIVAKNIQYFGAGTRLSVL.

The chain uses TRBV21-1 and TRBJ2-7; the table's D call, TRBD1, has no DNA check behind it. TRBV21-1 is a recognized pseudogene. This CDR3 region has 18 residues. CDR3 residues: CASSKELDRQGSSYEQYF. CDR3 in DNA: TGTGCCAGCAGCAAAGAACTGGATAGACAGGGCAGCTCCTACGAGCAGTACTTC.

Only one count was recorded for this clone. This rearrangement joins TRBV18 to TRBJ1-2; D may be TRBD1 (6 bases). V was pared by 0 bases and J by 1 base, with 9 bases between. The V gene's germline CDR1 is KGHSH and CDR2 LQKENI. This CDR3 comprises 15 residues. CDR3 region: CASSPPSDSNYGYTF. The DNA for the CDR3 is TGTGCCAGCTCACCACCATCGGACAGTAACTATGGCTACACCTTC.

This chain links TRBV7-9 with TRBJ2-3; TRBD1 agrees at 9 bases. Germline CDR1 is SEHNR and CDR2 is FQNEAQ (reference sequence). CDR3 length: 15 residues. The V and J ends lost 0 bases and 5 bases, in that order; junction bases with no gene match: 3. The CDR3 sequence: CASSLATGGRDTQYF. CDR3 bases: TGTGCCAGCAGCTTAGCTACAGGGGGCCGAGATACGCAGTATTTT.

V usage is TRBV5-4 and J usage is TRBJ1-2; 9 nucleotides align to TRBD1. V lost 2 bases, J lost 8 bases, and 13 bases stayed unmatched. Per germline, CDR1 SGHNT and CDR2 YYREEE (reference sequence). CDR3 size: 16 residues. For the CDR3, the DNA is TGTGCCAGCAGCTTAGTAGGGGGACAGGGAAAGGAAGGCTACACCTTC. Translating gives CASSLVGGQGKEGYTF.

This clone was seen once. The chain joins TRBV6-1 to TRBJ2-7; 7 bases are a match to TRBD1. V lost 5 bases and J lost 2; bases outside the gene matches: 9. Germline V CDR1 and CDR2: MNHNS, SASEGT. The CDR3 contains 15 residues. The CDR3 nucleotides read TGTGCCAGCAGTATCTTGATGACAGGGCCCTACGAGCAGTACTTC. This codes for CASSILMTGPYEQYF.

This sequence joins TRBV11-2 and TRBJ2-3; D not resolved. Per the germline V gene, CDR1 is SGHAT and CDR2 is FQNNGV. The CDR3 has 13 residues. Trimming pared 1 base from V and 4 bases from J, leaving 6 bases between. The CDR3 nucleotides read TGTGCCAGCAGCTTAGTTAGGGCAGATACGCAGTATTTT. Encoded protein: CASSLVRADTQYF. The complete variable domain, with remaining parts taken from reference TRBV11-2 and TRBJ2-3, reads EAGVAQSPRYKIIEKRQSVAFWCNPISGHATLYWYQQILGQGPKLLIQFQNNGVVDDSQLPKDRFSAERLKGVDSTLKIQPAKLEDSAVYLCASSLVRADTQYFGPGTRLTVL.

This clone was picked up one time. This rearrangement joins TRBV30 to TRBJ1-1; D might be TRBD1 (5 bases). V gave up 3 bases and J gave up 7 bases, with 6 bases separating them. Germline V gene sequence: CDR1 GTSNPN, CDR2 SVGIG (reference sequence). The CDR3 is 10 residues long. The CDR3 spells CAWRQGEAFF. The DNA for the CDR3 is TGTGCCTGGAGGCAGGGTGAAGCTTTCTTT.

Here the CDR3 reads CASKGRQADTEAFF. DNA for the CDR3: TGTGCCAGCAAGGGTAGACAGGCCGACACTGAAGCTTTCTTT. The chain joins TRBV25-1 to TRBJ1-1; D might be TRBD1 (6 bases). CDR1 MGHDK and CDR2 SYGVNS come from the germline V gene. The CDR3 is made up of 14 amino acids. The V end lost 7 bases, the J end lost 3 bases, and 15 bases lay between the germline ends. The complete variable domain, with remaining parts taken from reference TRBV25-1 and TRBJ1-1, reads EADIYQTPRYLVIGTGKKITLECSQTMGHDKMYWYQQDPGMELHLIHYSYGVNSTEKGDLSSESTVSRIRTEHFPLTLESARPSHTSQYLCASKGRQADTEAFFGQGTRLTVV.

This clone occurred once. The J gene is TRBJ1-1, the V gene TRBV7-9, with D hard to call. Germline assignment: CDR1 SEHNR and CDR2 FQNEAQ (reference sequence). V lost 4 bases, J lost 10 bases, and 1 base lay in between. The CDR3 length is 8 residues. The CDR3 here is CASSSAFF. The CDR3 DNA follows: TGTGCCAGCAGCTCAGCTTTCTTT.

This chain uses TRBV6-1 with TRBJ1-1; 9 bases match TRBD1. The germline V gene has CDR1 MNHNS and CDR2 SASEGT. V was clipped by 6 bases and J by 10 bases; unmatched bases: 9. CDR3 length: 13 amino acids. The CDR3 DNA sequence: TGTGCCAGCAGGGAGACAGGGGGTTTGGCAGCTTTCTTT. Its translation: CASRETGGLAAFF.

The chain recombines TRBV7-6 with TRBJ2-2, with 7 bases identical to TRBD1. In germline, CDR1 is SGHVS, CDR2 FNYEAQ. The length of the CDR3 is 15 residues. Trimming took 5 bases from V and 2 from J; bases not matched to a gene: 5. For the CDR3, the DNA is TGTGCCAGCAGCACGCGACAGGGAAACACCGGGGAGCTGTTTTTT. Amino acid sequence: CASSTRQGNTGELFF. Looking up the rest from reference TRBV7-6 and TRBJ2-2 gives the full variable domain: GAGVSQSPRYKVTKRGQDVALRCDPISGHVSLYWYRQALGQGPEFLTYFNYEAQQDKSGLPNDRFSAERPEGSISTLTIQRTEQRDSAMYRCASSTRQGNTGELFFGEGSRLTVL.

V gene TRBV30 combines with J gene TRBJ1-2; 7 positions agree with TRBD1. The CDR3 is made up of 16 amino acids. The germline V gene encodes CDR1 GTSNPN and CDR2 SVGIG (reference sequence). The CDR3 coding sequence is TGTGTCTCTCGTTCCTCCTACAGGGGCGTCGGCTATGGCTACACCTTC. Translating gives CVSRSSYRGVGYGYTF.

This sequence joins TRBV15 and TRBJ2-1, with a possible D match to TRBD1 (5 bases). This CDR3 has 15 residues. From germline, CDR1 is LNHNV and CDR2 YYDKDF (reference sequence). The V end lost 8 bases, the J end lost 0 bases, and 14 bases lay between the germline ends. The CDR3 loop reads CATGRKTDSYNEQFF. CDR3 in DNA: TGTGCCACCGGGCGAAAGACAGACTCCTACAATGAGCAGTTCTTC. The complete variable domain, with remaining parts taken from reference TRBV15 and TRBJ2-1, reads DAMVIQNPRYQVTQFGKPVTLSCSQTLNHNVMYWYQQKSSQAPKLLFHYYDKDFNNEADTPDNFQSRRPNTSFCFLDIRSPGLGDTAMYLCATGRKTDSYNEQFFGPGTRLTVL.

This chain links TRBV6-6 with TRBJ1-2; D not certain. Germline V gives CDR1 MNHNY, CDR2 SVGAGI (reference sequence). The CDR3 contains 14 residues. V was cut by 5 bases and J by 2 bases, with 12 bases left in between. CDR3 sequence (DNA): TGTGCCAGCAGTCTCCCCGGGGTCAACTATGGCTACACCTTC. It translates to CASSLPGVNYGYTF.

Concerning this clone: The sample holds other DNA sequences that translate to the same CDR3. This chain uses TRBV5-4 with TRBJ2-3; D uncertain. The CDR3 loop spans 13 amino acids. V was shortened by 2 bases and J by 0 bases, with 4 bases between the two germline ends. The germline gives CDR1 SGHNT, CDR2 YYREEE (reference sequence). The CDR3: CASSFASTDTQYF. Here the CDR3 DNA reads TGTGCCAGCAGCTTTGCCAGCACAGATACGCAGTATTTT.

The V call is TRBV7-3, the J call TRBJ2-1; 8 bases are shared with TRBD1. V shed 5 bases and J 8 bases; nucleotides not matched to a gene: 5. CDR1 is SGHTA, CDR2 FQGTGA, per germline. This CDR3 region has 13 residues. CDR3 sequence: CASSRGQAYEQFF. CDR3 nucleotide sequence: TGTGCCAGCAGCAGGGGACAGGCCTATGAGCAGTTCTTC.

The chain combines TRBV19 with TRBJ2-7; D gene unclear. CDR1 LNHDA and CDR2 SQIVND come from the germline V gene (reference sequence). This CDR3 comprises 11 residues. Trimming removed 4 bases from V and 2 bases from J, with 3 bases in between. The CDR3 coding sequence is TGTGCCAGTAGTACGACCTACGAGCAGTACTTC. It encodes CASSTTYEQYF. The whole variable domain, filled in from reference TRBV19 and TRBJ2-7, reads DGGITQSPKYLFRKEGQNVTLSCEQNLNHDAMYWYRQDPGQGLRLIYYSQIVNDFQKGDIAEGYSVSREKKESFPLTVTSAQKNPTAFYLCASSTTYEQYFGPGTRLTVT.

The genes are TRBV7-9 and TRBJ2-1; TRBD2 agrees at 10 bases. CDR3 length: 15 amino acids. The germline V gene encodes CDR1 SEHNR and CDR2 FQNEAQ (reference sequence). V was pared by 5 bases and J by 10 bases, with 11 bases of the junction left unmatched. CDR3 in amino acids: CASSPQREGLSEQFF. The CDR3 DNA is TGTGCCAGCAGCCCTCAGCGGGAGGGCCTCAGCGAGCAGTTCTTC.

The chain is built from TRBV2 and TRBJ2-2; no reliable D call. This CDR3 comprises 13 residues. CDR1 and CDR2 from the germline V gene are SNHLY and FYNNEI. Trimming stripped 2 bases from V and 7 bases from J, with 8 bases between. The CDR3 loop is CASSETYIGELFF. As DNA, the CDR3 is TGTGCCAGCAGTGAAACCTACATCGGGGAGCTGTTTTTT.

The J gene is TRBJ2-1, the V gene TRBV9; 10 bases agree with TRBD2. The CDR3 loop spans 15 amino acids. The V and J ends lost 4 bases and 4 bases, in that order; junction bases with no gene match: 5. The germline V gene has CDR1 SGDLS and CDR2 YYNGEE. The DNA for the CDR3 is TGTGCCAGCAGCATCGGACTAGCGGAGTACAATGAGCAGTTCTTC. This codes for CASSIGLAEYNEQFF.

The chain links TRBV7-2 to TRBJ2-2; D unresolved. Germline V gene lookup returns CDR1 SGHTA and CDR2 FQGNSA. The CDR3 consists of 16 residues. V lost 5 bases and J lost 3, with 16 bases in between. The CDR3 nucleotides read TGTGCCAGCAGCCCTACTATCGGGTTTTACACCGGGGAGCTGTTTTTT. Its translation is CASSPTIGFYTGELFF.

This chain uses TRBV5-1 with TRBJ1-2; no reliable D call. The CDR3 contains 12 residues. CDR1 is SGHRS and CDR2 is YFSETQ in the germline V gene. Trimming stripped 4 bases from V and 8 bases from J, with 12 bases between. CDR3 coding DNA: TGCGCCAGCAGCCAAACCGGAGGCGGCTACACCTTC. Its translation: CASSQTGGGYTF.

The CDR3 sequence is CASSIYVSTEAFF. Written as DNA, the CDR3 is TGTGCCAGTAGTATTTACGTTAGCACTGAAGCTTTCTTT. The chain has TRBV19 and TRBJ1-1; no clear D gene. CDR3 length equals 13 residues. Trimming cost V 3 bases and J 4 bases, with 9 bases left between them. Germline-derived CDR1 and CDR2 are LNHDA and SQIVND (reference sequence). Full variable domain (missing parts from reference TRBV19 and TRBJ1-1): DGGITQSPKYLFRKEGQNVTLSCEQNLNHDAMYWYRQDPGQGLRLIYYSQIVNDFQKGDIAEGYSVSREKKESFPLTVTSAQKNPTAFYLCASSIYVSTEAFFGQGTRLTVV.

This sequence joins TRBV7-2 and TRBJ2-1; 7 positions match TRBD2. Germline lookup yields CDR1 SGHTA and CDR2 FQGNSA. This CDR3 has 15 amino acids. V trimming: 4 bases; J trimming: 4 bases; junction bases outside the gene matches: 7. The CDR3 sequence: CASSSPSGRYNEQFF. CDR3 in DNA: TGTGCCAGCAGCTCCCCTAGCGGAAGGTACAATGAGCAGTTCTTC.

The chain links TRBV18 to TRBJ2-3, with 9 bases identical to TRBD2. Trimming took 1 base from V and 2 from J; bases not matched to a gene: 10. Germline V gene data show CDR1 as KGHSH and CDR2 as LQKENI. This CDR3 contains 18 residues. The CDR3 protein is CASSPRVAGASFTDTQYF. In DNA, the CDR3 is TGTGCCAGCTCACCACGGGTAGCGGGAGCGTCTTTCACAGATACGCAGTATTTT.

The count of this clone is one. V is TRBV25-1 and J is TRBJ2-3; 13 bases fit TRBD2. The CDR3 consists of 15 residues. The ends lost 6 bases at V and 6 bases at J; junction bases unmatched: 6. Germline V gene sequence: CDR1 MGHDK, CDR2 SYGVNS. Here the CDR3 DNA reads TGTGCCAGCAGACTAGCGGGAGGGCCTGCTGATACGCAGTATTTT. Encoded protein: CASRLAGGPADTQYF.

The chain employs TRBV29-1 and TRBJ2-5, with unresolved D. The germline V and J ends were trimmed by 7 bases and 1 base, with 10 bases remaining between them. CDR1 and CDR2 (germline): SQVTM, ANQGSEA. The CDR3 is 12 residues long. The CDR3, as DNA: TGCAGCGCCATTAACTTCCAAGAGACCCAGTACTTC. As protein: CSAINFQETQYF.

This chain links TRBV6-6 with TRBJ2-3, with 8 bases identical to TRBD2. The V gene's germline CDR1 is MNHNY and CDR2 SVGAGI (reference sequence). The CDR3 sequence is 15 residues long. Germline trimming cut 8 bases from V and 3 bases from J; bases unmatched to any gene: 10. In DNA form, the CDR3 reads TGTGCCAGCCGGAGCACGGGAGGGTTGACAGATACGCAGTATTTT. Translating it yields CASRSTGGLTDTQYF.

J is TRBJ2-1 and V is TRBV7-2, with 11 positions matching TRBD2. With 6 bases clipped from V and 3 bases from J, the junction kept 4 bases outside the gene matches. The CDR3 covers 15 residues. Germline CDR1 is SGHTA and CDR2 is FQGNSA. The DNA for the CDR3 is TGTGCCAGCAGTCAGACTAGCGGGAACTACAATGAGCAGTTCTTC. Its translation is CASSQTSGNYNEQFF. The complete variable domain, with remaining parts taken from reference TRBV7-2 and TRBJ2-1, reads GAGVSQSPSNKVTEKGKDVELRCDPISGHTALYWYRQSLGQGLEFLIYFQGNSAPDKSGLPSDRFSAERTGGSVSTLTIQRTQQEDSAVYLCASSQTSGNYNEQFFGPGTRLTVL.

V and J are TRBV7-2 and TRBJ1-1; D possibly corresponds to TRBD1 (6 bases). From germline, CDR1 is SGHTA and CDR2 FQGNSA. Between the trimmed V and J ends, which lost 5 bases and 4 bases, there was a span of 14 bases. The CDR3 length is 14 residues. CDR3 sequence reads: CASSIHTGSTEAFF. The CDR3, as DNA: TGTGCCAGCAGCATACATACAGGGAGCACTGAAGCTTTCTTT.